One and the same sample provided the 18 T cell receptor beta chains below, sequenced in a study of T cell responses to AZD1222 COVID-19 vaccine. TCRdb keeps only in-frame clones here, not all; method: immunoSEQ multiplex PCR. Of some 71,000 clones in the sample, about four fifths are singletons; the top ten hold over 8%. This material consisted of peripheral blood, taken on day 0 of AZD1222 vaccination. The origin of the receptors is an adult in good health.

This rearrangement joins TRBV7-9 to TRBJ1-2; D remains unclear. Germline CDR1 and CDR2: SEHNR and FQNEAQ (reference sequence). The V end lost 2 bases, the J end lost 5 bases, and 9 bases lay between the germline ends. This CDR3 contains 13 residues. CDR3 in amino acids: CASSLSPIYGYTF. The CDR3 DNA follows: TGTGCCAGCAGCTTATCCCCGATTTATGGCTACACCTTC. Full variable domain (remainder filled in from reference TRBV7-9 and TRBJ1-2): DTGVSQNPRHKITKRGQNVTFRCDPISEHNRLYWYRQTLGQGPEFLTYFQNEAQLEKSRLLSDRFSAERPKGSFSTLEIQRTEQGDSAMYLCASSLSPIYGYTFGSGTRLTVV.

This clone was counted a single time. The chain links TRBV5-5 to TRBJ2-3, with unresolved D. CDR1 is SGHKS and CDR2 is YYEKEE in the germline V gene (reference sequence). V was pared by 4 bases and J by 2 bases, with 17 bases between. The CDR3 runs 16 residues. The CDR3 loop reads CASSALLNLATDTQYF. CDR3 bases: TGTGCCAGCAGCGCCCTACTCAACCTGGCCACAGATACGCAGTATTTT.

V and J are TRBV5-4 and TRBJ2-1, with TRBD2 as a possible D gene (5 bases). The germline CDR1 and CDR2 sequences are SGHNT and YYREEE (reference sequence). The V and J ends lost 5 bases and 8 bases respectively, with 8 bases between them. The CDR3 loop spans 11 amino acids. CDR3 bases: TGTGCCAGCAGACTAGGGTATGAGCAGTTCTTC. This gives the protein CASRLGYEQFF.

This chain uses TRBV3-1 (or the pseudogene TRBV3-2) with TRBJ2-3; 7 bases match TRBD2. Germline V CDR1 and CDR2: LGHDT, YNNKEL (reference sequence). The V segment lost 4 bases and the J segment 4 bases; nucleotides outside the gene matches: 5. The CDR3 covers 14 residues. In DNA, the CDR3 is TGTGCCAGCAGCCTCCCAGGGAGGGCAGATACGCAGTATTTT. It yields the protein CASSLPGRADTQYF.

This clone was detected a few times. DNA of the CDR3: TGTGCCAGTAGTCCGGGTCTTCGGGGTGGTGAGCAGTTCTTC. This sequence encodes CASSPGLRGGEQFF. The gene calls are TRBV19 and TRBJ2-1, with D possibly TRBD2 on 5 matching bases. V was clipped by 5 bases and J by 9 bases, with 17 bases between them. There are 14 residues in the CDR3. Germline loops: CDR1 LNHDA, CDR2 SQIVND (reference sequence).

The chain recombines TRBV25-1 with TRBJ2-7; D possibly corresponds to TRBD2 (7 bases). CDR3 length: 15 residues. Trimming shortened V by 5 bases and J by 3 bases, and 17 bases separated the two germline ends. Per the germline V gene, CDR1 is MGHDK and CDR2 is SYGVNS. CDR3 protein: CASSLGGTRFYEQYF. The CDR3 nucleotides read TGTGCCAGCAGTTTGGGGGGGACACGGTTCTACGAGCAGTACTTC.

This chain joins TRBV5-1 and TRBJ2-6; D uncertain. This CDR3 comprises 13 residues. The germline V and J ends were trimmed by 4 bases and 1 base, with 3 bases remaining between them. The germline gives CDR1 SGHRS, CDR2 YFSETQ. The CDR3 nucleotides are TGCGCCAGCAGCATGTCTGGGGCCAACGTCCTGACTTTC. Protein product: CASSMSGANVLTF.

In DNA, the CDR3 is TGCAGTGCGACCGTGGTGTACGAGCAGTACTTC. It yields the protein CSATVVYEQYF. V is TRBV20-1 and J is TRBJ2-7; D ambiguous. The V end was cut by 6 bases, the J end by 4 bases, with 10 bases between. Germline V gene data show CDR1 as DFQATT and CDR2 as SNEGSKA (reference sequence). CDR3 size: 11 residues.

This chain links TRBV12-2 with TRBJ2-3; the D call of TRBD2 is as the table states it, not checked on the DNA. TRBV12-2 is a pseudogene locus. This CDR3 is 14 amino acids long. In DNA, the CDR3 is TGTGCACGAACGGGACTAGCGGGGGGAAATACGCAGTATTTT. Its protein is CARTGLAGGNTQYF.

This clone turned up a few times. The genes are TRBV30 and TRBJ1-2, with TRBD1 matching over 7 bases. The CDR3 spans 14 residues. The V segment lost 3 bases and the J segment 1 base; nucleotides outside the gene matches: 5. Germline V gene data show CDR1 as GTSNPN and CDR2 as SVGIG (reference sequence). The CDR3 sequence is CAWSLGQHNYGYTF. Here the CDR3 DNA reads TGTGCCTGGAGCCTGGGACAGCATAACTATGGCTACACCTTC. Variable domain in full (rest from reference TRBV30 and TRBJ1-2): SQTIHQWPATLVQPVGSPLSLECTVEGTSNPNLYWYRQAAGRGLQLLFYSVGIGQISSEVPQNLSASRPQDRQFILSSKKLLLSDSGFYLCAWSLGQHNYGYTFGSGTRLTVV.

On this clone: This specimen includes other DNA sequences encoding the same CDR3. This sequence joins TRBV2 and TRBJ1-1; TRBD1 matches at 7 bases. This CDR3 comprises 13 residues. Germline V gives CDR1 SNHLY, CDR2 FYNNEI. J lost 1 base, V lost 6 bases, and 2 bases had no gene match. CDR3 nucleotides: TGTGCCAGCAGGGGACAGCCGAACACTGAAGCTTTCTTT. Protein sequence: CASRGQPNTEAFF. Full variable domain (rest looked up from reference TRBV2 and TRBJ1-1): EPEVTQTPSHQVTQMGQEVILRCVPISNHLYFYWYRQILGQKVEFLVSFYNNEISEKSEIFDDQFSVERPDGSNFTLKIRSTKLEDSAMYFCASRGQPNTEAFFGQGTRLTVV.

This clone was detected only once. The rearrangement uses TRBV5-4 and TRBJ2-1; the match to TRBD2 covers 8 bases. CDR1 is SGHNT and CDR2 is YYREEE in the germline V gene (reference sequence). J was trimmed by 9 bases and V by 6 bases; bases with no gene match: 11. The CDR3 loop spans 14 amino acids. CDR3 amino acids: CASTRGGAMVEQFF. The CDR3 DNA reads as TGTGCCAGCACCCGGGGGGGGGCAATGGTTGAGCAGTTCTTC. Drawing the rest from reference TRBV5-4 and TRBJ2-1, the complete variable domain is ETGVTQSPTHLIKTRGQQVTLRCSSQSGHNTVSWYQQALGQGPQFIFQYYREEENGRGNFPPRFSGLQFPNYSSELNVNALELDDSALYLCASTRGGAMVEQFFGPGTRLTVL.

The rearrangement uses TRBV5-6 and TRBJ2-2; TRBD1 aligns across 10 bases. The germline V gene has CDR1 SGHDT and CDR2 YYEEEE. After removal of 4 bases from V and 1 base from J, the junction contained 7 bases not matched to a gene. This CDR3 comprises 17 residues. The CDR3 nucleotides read TGTGCCAGCAGCACGACAGGGGGCCGCCTGAACACCGGGGAGCTGTTTTTT. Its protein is CASSTTGGRLNTGELFF.

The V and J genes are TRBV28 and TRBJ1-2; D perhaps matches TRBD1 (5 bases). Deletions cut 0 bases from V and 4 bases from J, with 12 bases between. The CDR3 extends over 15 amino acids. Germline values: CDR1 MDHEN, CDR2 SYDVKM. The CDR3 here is CASSLWQGGIYGYTF. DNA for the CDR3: TGTGCCAGCAGTTTATGGCAGGGAGGGATCTATGGCTACACCTTC.

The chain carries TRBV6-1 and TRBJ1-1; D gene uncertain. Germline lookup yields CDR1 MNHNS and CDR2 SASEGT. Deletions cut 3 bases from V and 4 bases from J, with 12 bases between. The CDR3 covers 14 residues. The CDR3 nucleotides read TGTGCCAGCAGTGAGGGGAGGCAGTTCACTGAAGCTTTCTTT. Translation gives CASSEGRQFTEAFF.

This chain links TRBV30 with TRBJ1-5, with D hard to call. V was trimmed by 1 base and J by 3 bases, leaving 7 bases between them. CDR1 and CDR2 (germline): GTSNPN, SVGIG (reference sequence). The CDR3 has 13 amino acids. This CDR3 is CAWSGTHNQPQHF. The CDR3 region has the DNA TGTGCCTGGAGTGGGACCCACAATCAGCCCCAGCATTTT. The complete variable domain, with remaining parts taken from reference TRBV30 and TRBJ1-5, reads SQTIHQWPATLVQPVGSPLSLECTVEGTSNPNLYWYRQAAGRGLQLLFYSVGIGQISSEVPQNLSASRPQDRQFILSSKKLLLSDSGFYLCAWSGTHNQPQHFGDGTRLSIL.

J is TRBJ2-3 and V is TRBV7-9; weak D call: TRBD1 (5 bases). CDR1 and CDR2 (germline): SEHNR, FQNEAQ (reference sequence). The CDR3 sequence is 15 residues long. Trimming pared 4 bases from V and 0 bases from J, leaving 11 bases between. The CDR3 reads CASSSDRSSTDTQYF. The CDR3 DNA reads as TGTGCCAGCAGCTCCGACAGATCTAGCACAGATACGCAGTATTTT.

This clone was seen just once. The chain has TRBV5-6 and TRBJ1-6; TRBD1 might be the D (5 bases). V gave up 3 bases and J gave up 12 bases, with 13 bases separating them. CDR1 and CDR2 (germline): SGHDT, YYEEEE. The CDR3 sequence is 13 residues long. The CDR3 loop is CASSWTRMEPLHF. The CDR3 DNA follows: TGTGCCAGCAGCTGGACACGGATGGAACCCCTCCACTTT.